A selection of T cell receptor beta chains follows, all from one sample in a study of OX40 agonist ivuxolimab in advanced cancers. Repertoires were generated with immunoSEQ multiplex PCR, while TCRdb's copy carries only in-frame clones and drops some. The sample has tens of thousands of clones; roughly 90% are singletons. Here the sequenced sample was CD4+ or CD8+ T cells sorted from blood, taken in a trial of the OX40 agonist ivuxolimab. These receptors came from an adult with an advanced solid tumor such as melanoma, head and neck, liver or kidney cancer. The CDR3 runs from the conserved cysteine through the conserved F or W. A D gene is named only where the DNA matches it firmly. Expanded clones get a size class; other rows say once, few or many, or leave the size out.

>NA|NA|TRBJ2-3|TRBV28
TGTGCCAGCAGGGGGACATCTGAGAGTGCGCAGTATTTT
CASRGTSESAQYF
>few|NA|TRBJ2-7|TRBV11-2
TGTGCCAGCAGCTTTACACATCAATACGAGCAGTACTTC
CASSFTHQYEQYF
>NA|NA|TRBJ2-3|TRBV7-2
TGTGCCAGCAGGAAGGGGTTCGGCACAGATACGCAGTATTTT
CASRKGFGTDTQYF
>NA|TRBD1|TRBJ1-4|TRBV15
TGTGCCACCAGCAGGGACAGGGATGATGAAAAACTGTTTTTT
CATSRDRDDEKLFF
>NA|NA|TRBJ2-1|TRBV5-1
TGCGCCAGCAGCCACAATTTGGACAGAGAGCAGTTCTTC
CASSHNLDREQFF
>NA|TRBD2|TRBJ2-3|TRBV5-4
TGTGCCAGCAGCCCCAGCGGGGGACGCACAGATACGCAGTATTTT
CASSPSGGRTDTQYF
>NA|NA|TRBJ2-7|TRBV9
TGTGCCAGCAGCGCAATTGGGACTTCCTACGAGCAGTACTTC
CASSAIGTSYEQYF
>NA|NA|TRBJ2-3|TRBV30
TGTGCCTGGAGTGTCCTGGGGGATACGCAGTATTTT
CAWSVLGDTQYF
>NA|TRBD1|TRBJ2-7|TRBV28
TGTGCCAGCAGTGACCAAGCGACAGGGGTCACCTACGAGCAGTACTTC
CASSDQATGVTYEQYF
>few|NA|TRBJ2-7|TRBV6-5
TGTGCCAGCAGTTACGCGGGGTACGAGCAGTACTTC
CASSYAGYEQYF
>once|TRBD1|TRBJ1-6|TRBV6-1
TGTGCCAGCAGTGGAAAGGGACAGGCGAATTCACCCCTCCACTTT
CASSGKGQANSPLHF
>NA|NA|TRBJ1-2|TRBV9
TGTGCCAGCAGCTCCGCCCCCTCACGTGGTAACTATGGCTACACCTTC
CASSSAPSRGNYGYTF
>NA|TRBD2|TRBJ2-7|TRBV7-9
TGTGCCAGCAGTGGACTAGCGGGATCTTACGAGCAGTACTTC
CASSGLAGSYEQYF
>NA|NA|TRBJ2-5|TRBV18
TGTGCCAGCTCCCAGGCGGGGGCAGAGACCCAGTACTTC
CASSQAGAETQYF
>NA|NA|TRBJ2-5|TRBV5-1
TGCGCCAGCAGCTTGGGACACCCACCCCAAGAGACCCAGTACTTC
CASSLGHPPQETQYF
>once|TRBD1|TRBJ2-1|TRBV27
TGTGCCAGCAGTTTACTGGACCCGGGACAGCCCTACAATGAGCAGTTCTTC
CASSLLDPGQPYNEQFF
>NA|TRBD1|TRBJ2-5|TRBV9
TGTGCCAGCAGCAGAACCGGGACAGGGGACCAAGAGACCCAGTACTTC
CASSRTGTGDQETQYF
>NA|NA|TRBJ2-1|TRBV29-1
TGCAGCGTGAGCCCTCAGGTCCTCTACAATGAGCAGTTCTTC
CSVSPQVLYNEQFF
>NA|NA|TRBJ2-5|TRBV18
TGTGCCAGCTCCTCCTTGGCAGCAGCCCAGGAGACCCAGTACTTC
CASSSLAAAQETQYF
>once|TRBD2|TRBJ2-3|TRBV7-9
TGTGCCAGCAGCTTGGGACTAGCGGCCCTCACAGATACGCAGTATTTT
CASSLGLAALTDTQYF
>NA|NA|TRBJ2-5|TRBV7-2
TGTGCCAGCAGCTTGTACCAAGAGACCCAGTACTTC
CASSLYQETQYF
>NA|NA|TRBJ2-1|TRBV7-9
TGTGCCAGCAGCCTCAACAATGAGCAGTTCTTC
CASSLNNEQFF
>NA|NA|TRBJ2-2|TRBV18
TGTGCCAGCTCACCAAACGGGAACACCGGGGAGCTGTTTTTT
CASSPNGNTGELFF
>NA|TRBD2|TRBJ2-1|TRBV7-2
TGTGCCAGCAGCAGACTAGCGGGGTCGGCCATCAATGAGCAGTTCTTC
CASSRLAGSAINEQFF
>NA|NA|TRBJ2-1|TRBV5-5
TGTGCCAGCAGCTTCCCAGGGTACGAGCAGTTCTTC
CASSFPGYEQFF
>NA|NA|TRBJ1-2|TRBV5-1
TGCGCCAGCAGCACCAATGACCCAGTTGATGGCTACACCTTC
CASSTNDPVDGYTF
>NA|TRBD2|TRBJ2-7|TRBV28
TGTGCCAGCAGTTACCCGTTTACTAGCGGGAGTTACTACGAGCAGTACTTC
CASSYPFTSGSYYEQYF
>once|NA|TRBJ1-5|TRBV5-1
TGCGCCAGCAGCTTGACGCCACCGGGAGACGCCAAGTCGGCCCAGCATTTT
CASSLTPPGDAKSAQHF
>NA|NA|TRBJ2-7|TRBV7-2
TGTGCCAGCAGCCTAACCTCCTACGAGCAGTACTTC
CASSLTSYEQYF
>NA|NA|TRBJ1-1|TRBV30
TGTGCCTGGAGTCGGGGGCAGAGCACTGAAGCTTTCTTT
CAWSRGQSTEAFF
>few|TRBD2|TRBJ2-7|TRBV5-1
TGCGCCAGCAAGAGACTAGCGGGGGCCAGCTACGAGCAGTACTTC
CASKRLAGASYEQYF
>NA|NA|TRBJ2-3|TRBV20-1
TGCAGTGCTAGAAACCGCTCGCAGTATTTT
CSARNRSQYF
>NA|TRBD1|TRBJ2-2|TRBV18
TGTGCCAGCTCACCCCGGCAGGGGGTGACCGGGGAGCTGTTTTTT
CASSPRQGVTGELFF
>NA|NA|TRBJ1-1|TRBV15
TGTGCCACCAGCAGAGATCTAGGGACACCGAACACTGAAGCTTTCTTT
CATSRDLGTPNTEAFF
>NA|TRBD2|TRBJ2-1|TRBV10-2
TGCGCCAGTACCGGGACTAGCGGGGGTTCCCACAATGAGCAGTTCTTC
CASTGTSGGSHNEQFF
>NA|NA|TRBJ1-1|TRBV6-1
TGTGCCAGCACAACAGGACTAAACACTGAAGCTTTCTTT
CASTTGLNTEAFF
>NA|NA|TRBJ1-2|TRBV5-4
TGTGCCAGCAGCTTGAAGTGGGGGAACTATGGCTACACCTTC
CASSLKWGNYGYTF
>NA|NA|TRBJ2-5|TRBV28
TGTGCCAGCAGTCCCGGACAGTCCCAAGAGACCCAGTACTTC
CASSPGQSQETQYF
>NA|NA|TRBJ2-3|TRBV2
TGTGCCAGCATGGGGGCGGGATCAGATACGCAGTATTTT
CASMGAGSDTQYF
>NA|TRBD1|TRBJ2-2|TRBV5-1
TGCGCCAGCAGCTCCGCAGGGGGTTACACCGGGGAGCTGTTTTTT
CASSSAGGYTGELFF
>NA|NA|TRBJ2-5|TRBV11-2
TGTGCCAGCAGCCGGGAGCGCCAAGAGACCCAGTACTTC
CASSRERQETQYF
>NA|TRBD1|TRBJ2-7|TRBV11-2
TGTGCCAGCAGCCCACAGGGGGGCTACGAGCAGTACTTC
CASSPQGGYEQYF
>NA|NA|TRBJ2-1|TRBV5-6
TGTGCCAGCAGCTCTGCGGGGAGGAATGAGCAGTTCTTC
CASSSAGRNEQFF
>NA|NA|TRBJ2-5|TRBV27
TGTGCCAGCAGTTTAAGGCCGGAAGAGACCCAGTACTTC
CASSLRPEETQYF
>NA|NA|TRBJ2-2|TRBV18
TGTGCCAGCTCACCAATCCCCGGGGAGCTGTTTTTT
CASSPIPGELFF
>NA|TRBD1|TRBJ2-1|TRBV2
TGTGCCAGCGGGGACAGTGACAATGAGCAGTTCTTC
CASGDSDNEQFF
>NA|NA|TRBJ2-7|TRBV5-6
TGTGCCAGCACCCCTCACGGGGGGCGCGAGGGAGTCTACGAGCAGTACTTC
CASTPHGGREGVYEQYF
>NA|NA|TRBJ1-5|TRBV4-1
TGCGCCAGCAGCCAAGATCCTCAGGGCAATCAGCCCCAGCATTTT
CASSQDPQGNQPQHF
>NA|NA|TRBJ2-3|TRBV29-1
TGCAGCGTTGATGGGGGGGTTGGGGGGCCGGATACGCAGTATTTT
CSVDGGVGGPDTQYF
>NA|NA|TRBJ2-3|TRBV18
TGTGCCAGCTCTACCCTGGACTACATTACAGATACGCAGTATTTT
CASSTLDYITDTQYF
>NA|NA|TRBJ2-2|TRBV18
TGTGCCAGCTCACCTACCGGGGAGCTGTTTTTT
CASSPTGELFF
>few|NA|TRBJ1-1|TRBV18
TGTGCCAGCTCACCGGGCCCAACAGATTACACTGAAGCTTTCTTT
CASSPGPTDYTEAFF
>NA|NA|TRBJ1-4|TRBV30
TGTGCCTGGAGTCGTGGCGCAACTAATGAAAAACTGTTTTTT
CAWSRGATNEKLFF
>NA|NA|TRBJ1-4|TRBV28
TGTGCCAGCAGTTTAAGTTTTAGGGCAGGAGAAAAACTGTTTTTT
CASSLSFRAGEKLFF
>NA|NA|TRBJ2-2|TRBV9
TGTGCCAGCAAAGGGGAGGCCGGGGAGCTGTTTTTT
CASKGEAGELFF
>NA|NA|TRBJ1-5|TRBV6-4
TGTGCCAGCAGTGACTCGAGCTTTTTGGGGTCTGTCCAGCCCCAGCATTTT
CASSDSSFLGSVQPQHF
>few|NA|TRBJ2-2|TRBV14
TGTGCCAGCAGCCAATCGAGGCGGGTCGTCACCGGGGAGCTGTTTTTT
CASSQSRRVVTGELFF
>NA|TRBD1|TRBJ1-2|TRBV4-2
TGTGCCAGCAGCCAAGTCGCGACAGGGGGTTCTAACTATGGCTACACCTTC
CASSQVATGGSNYGYTF
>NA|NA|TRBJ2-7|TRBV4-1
TGCGCCAGCAGCCCGTTCCTGCAGGAGGCCTACGAGCAGTACTTC
CASSPFLQEAYEQYF